This T cell receptor (beta chain) was identified in a study of T cell changes during pregnancy in multiple sclerosis. The CDR3 contains 15 residues. The germline CDR1 and CDR2 sequences are MDHEN and SYDVKM. Deletions cut 4 bases from V and 4 bases from J, with 16 bases between. TCRdb keeps only in-frame clones here, not all; method: immunoSEQ multiplex PCR. Here the sample spans around 36,000 clones, roughly 92% being singletons. This clone was counted once. The rearrangement links TRBV28 to TRBJ2-5, with a possible D match to TRBD2 (6 bases). The TCR originated in a female donor with multiple sclerosis, enrolled in a pregnancy study. The sequences come from peripheral blood, collected before pregnancy. CDR3 amino acids: CASSSGGSTTETQYF. As DNA, the CDR3 is TGTGCCAGCAGTTCCGGAGGGTCCACCACAGAGACCCAGTACTTC.